What follows is one T cell receptor beta chain and its context. The antigen remains unidentified. Germline lookup yields CDR1 LNHNV and CDR2 YYDKDF (reference sequence). V gave up 5 bases and J gave up 9 bases, with 16 bases separating them. This CDR3 region has 13 residues. The data stem from a study of shared clonotypes between healthy human individuals. Researchers divided each subset's genomic DNA evenly across several immunoSEQ plates. Using immunoSEQ multiplex PCR, the repertoire was profiled, and TCRdb retains in-frame clones only, with some absent. This table has about 2 million clones, about 95% appearing once. Positively selected for CCR7, the CD45RO-negative cells used as naive CD8 cells excluded terminally differentiated effector memory CD45RA+ cells. Points from the study as a whole: A handful of donors showed sharing of around 5.3% of naive CD4 clonotypes.

This TCR was sampled from a man between 18 and 35 years old in good health. This chain connects TRBV15 to TRBJ2-5; no definite D call. Input material: naive CD8+ T cells sorted from blood. The CDR3 DNA sequence: TGTGCCACCAGCCCCATGGGGTCTGTGGCCCAGTACTTC. Encoded protein: CATSPMGSVAQYF.